This T cell receptor (beta chain) was obtained from a study of identifying expanded T cells in peripheral blood. During the collection period, no donor immune events like infections were recorded. Sequencing used immunoSEQ multiplex PCR; TCRdb keeps in-frame clones, though not all of them. The table has 85,000 to 90,000 clones, approximately 84% seen once. Study outcomes and limitations: Approximately 1.1 clones differed between technical replicates, versus around 15 and 19 over time. Clone count variance between approximately two-week samples rose with total template count.

The CDR3 is 17 residues long, ends included. On this clone: As yet, its antigen is unknown. The limits of the CDR3 on the DNA are not certain, so only TCRdb's listed CDR3 is given.

The rearrangement uses TRBV23-1 and TRBJ2-2; the tabulated D call, TRBD1, remains unverified against the DNA. TRBV23-1 falls under the ORF class, with uncertain function. The sequencing sample was made of blood. The sequence derives from a person aged 18-69 years in good health. The CDR3 is CASSQFGPGVNTGELFF.